The clone carrying this T cell receptor beta chain was counted ten times or more. The sample belongs to a study of identical twins. TCRdb reanalysed the 5' RACE reads using MiXCR and keeps one entry per CDR3 protein. Found here are just under 550,000 distinct CDR3 sequences, 13% to 15% of them singletons; the top ten hold roughly 0.42%. V shed 6 bases and J shed 1 base, with 10 bases lying between them. This CDR3 comprises 14 residues. These sequences were also reported in another study, on yellow fever vaccine responses in identical twins.

Sequenced material: CD4+ T cells sorted from blood. The receptor comes from a young woman in good health. The chain carries TRBV12-3 or TRBV12-4 and TRBJ1-5; weak D call: TRBD1 (6 bases). CDR3 nucleotide sequence: TGTGCCAGCAGAAGGGGGGGGAGCAATCAGCCCCAGCATTTT. Translating it yields CASRRGGSNQPQHF.